A selection of T cell receptor beta chains follows, all from one sample in a study of T cell repertoires in aging, cancer and after chemotherapy. TCRdb used MiXCR to reprocess the multiplex PCR reads, holding one entry per CDR3 protein. The sample lists approximately 1,300 distinct CDR3 sequences; approximately 67% were seen once. Material: blood. The receptors shown here come from a human donor with a blood cancer. CDR3s include the opening cysteine and the closing phenylalanine or tryptophan. D genes are given only for firm matches. Size tells how often a clone was seen (once, few, many) or the class of an expanded clone, and some rows leave it out.

size,V,D,J,CDR3,DNA
-,TRBV6-5,-,TRBJ2-2,CASSRSGGRNTGELFF,TGTGCCAGCAGTCGTTCAGGGGGGCGGAACACCGGGGAGCTGTTTTTT
-,TRBV5-4,-,TRBJ2-5,CASSLAGRGQETQYF,TGTGCCAGCAGCTTGGCGGGGCGTGGGCAAGAGACCCAGTACTTC
-,TRBV6-2/TRBV6-3,-,TRBJ2-1,CASSYFRTRYNEQFF,TGTGCCAGCAGTTACTTTAGGACTCGTTACAATGAGCAGTTCTTC
-,TRBV7-6,-,TRBJ1-2,CASSLNDLWGYTF,TGTGCCAGCAGCTTAAATGATCTCTGGGGCTACACCTTC
few,TRBV19,-,TRBJ2-5,CASSIAWGDSGTQYF,TGTGCCAGTAGTATAGCGTGGGGGGATTCGGGGACCCAGTACTTC
few,TRBV29-1,-,TRBJ2-2,CSVEEGSGELFF,TGCAGCGTTGAAGAGGGTTCCGGGGAGCTGTTTTTT
-,TRBV6-1,-,TRBJ2-1,CASSAGGVEQFF,TGTGCCAGCAGTGCAGGGGGGGTTGAGCAGTTCTTC
-,TRBV5-1,-,TRBJ2-2,CASSLGTSRNTGELFF,TGCGCCAGCAGCTTGGGAACTAGCCGGAACACCGGGGAGCTGTTTTTT
-,TRBV5-1,TRBD1,TRBJ2-1,CASSFGTGDNEQFF,TGCGCCAGCAGCTTCGGGACAGGGGACAATGAGCAGTTCTTC
-,TRBV6-2/TRBV6-3,-,TRBJ1-2,CASRPTANYGYTF,TGTGCCAGCAGACCCACAGCGAACTATGGCTACACCTTC
-,TRBV18,TRBD2,TRBJ2-7,CASSPERGPYEQYF,TGTGCCAGCTCTCCAGAGCGGGGGCCCTACGAGCAGTACTTC
-,TRBV6-1,TRBD1,TRBJ2-3,CASSDRTGRIFVDTQYF,TGTGCCAGCAGTGACCGGACAGGGCGGATTTTTGTGGATACGCAGTATTTT
-,TRBV11-1,-,TRBJ2-1,CASSFNSNEQFF,TGTGCCAGCAGCTTTAACAGCAATGAGCAGTTCTTC
few,TRBV6-1,TRBD1,TRBJ2-6,CAGGQGASGANVLTF,TGTGCCGGGGGACAGGGGGCGAGTGGGGCCAACGTCCTGACTTTC
-,TRBV12-3/TRBV12-4,TRBD2,TRBJ2-5,CASTGTSGGGETQYF,TGTGCCAGCACCGGGACTAGCGGGGGTGGGGAGACCCAGTACTTC
-,TRBV5-6,-,TRBJ2-3,CASSPWGQGDTDTQYF,TGTGCCAGCAGCCCCTGGGGGCAGGGTGACACAGATACGCAGTATTTT
-,TRBV19,-,TRBJ1-1,CASTSRVEGEAFF,TGTGCCAGTACCTCTCGGGTGGAGGGAGAAGCTTTCTTT
-,TRBV6-5,-,TRBJ2-2,CASSYGSTGELFF,TGTGCCAGCAGTTACGGATCCACCGGGGAGCTGTTTTTT
-,TRBV6-1,-,TRBJ2-3,CASSVAPGGVSDTQYF,TGTGCCAGCAGCGTGGCCCCAGGCGGTGTGTCAGATACGCAGTATTTT
few,TRBV29-1,-,TRBJ1-2,CSVELNYGYTF,TGCAGCGTTGAGCTTAACTATGGCTACACCTTC
-,TRBV12-3/TRBV12-4,-,TRBJ2-3,CASSFVGGYTDTQYF,TGTGCCAGCAGTTTTGTGGGGGGTTACACAGATACGCAGTATTTT
few,TRBV5-6,-,TRBJ2-5,CASSPLSDYSQETQYF,TGTGCCAGCAGCCCGTTATCTGATTACAGCCAAGAGACCCAGTACTTC
-,TRBV19,-,TRBJ1-1,CASSILRADEDTEAFF,TGTGCCAGTAGTATATTACGGGCGGATGAGGACACTGAAGCTTTCTTT
few,TRBV15,-,TRBJ2-3,CATSRDGATASDTQYF,TGTGCCACCAGCAGAGATGGGGCGACCGCGTCAGATACGCAGTATTTT
medium-sized,TRBV19,-,TRBJ2-3,CASTGTYTQYF,TGTGCCAGTACCGGGACCTATACGCAGTATTTT
-,TRBV19,TRBD1,TRBJ2-1,CASRPPGTGSYNEQFF,TGTGCCAGTAGACCCCCCGGGACAGGGTCCTACAATGAGCAGTTCTTC
-,TRBV7-6,-,TRBJ1-5,CASSLKESNQPQHF,TGTGCCAGCAGCTTAAAAGAGAGCAATCAGCCCCAGCATTTT
-,TRBV6-1,-,TRBJ1-4,CASWERGLNEKLFF,TGTGCCAGCTGGGAGAGGGGACTTAATGAAAAACTGTTTTTT
-,TRBV7-2,TRBD1,TRBJ1-4,CASSQTGLTNEKLFF,TGTGCCAGCAGCCAGACAGGGCTAACTAATGAAAAACTGTTTTTT
-,TRBV6-6,-,TRBJ2-7,CASSYTPDRPSYEQYF,TGTGCCAGCAGTTACACCCCCGACAGGCCTTCCTACGAGCAGTACTTC
-,TRBV19,TRBD2,TRBJ2-5,CASSMVGLAEETQYF,TGTGCCAGTAGTATGGTGGGACTAGCTGAAGAGACCCAGTACTTC
-,TRBV29-1,-,TRBJ2-5,CSVARGPQETQYF,TGCAGCGTTGCTCGAGGGCCCCAAGAGACCCAGTACTTC
once,TRBV12-3/TRBV12-4,-,TRBJ2-6,CASSLSRSGANVLTF,TGTGCCAGCAGTTTAAGCCGCTCTGGGGCCAACGTCCTGACTTTC
-,TRBV30,-,TRBJ2-3,CAWSVPGLQRAADTQYF,TGTGCCTGGAGTGTACCCGGACTGCAGCGGGCGGCAGATACGCAGTATTTT
-,TRBV6-1,TRBD2,TRBJ2-3,CASSERGGLSPDTQYF,TGTGCCAGCAGTGAACGGGGGGGCCTGTCCCCAGATACGCAGTATTTT
-,TRBV29-1,TRBD1,TRBJ1-1,CSASLDRRRTEAFF,TGCAGCGCCTCCTTGGACAGGAGGCGCACTGAAGCTTTCTTT
-,TRBV6-5,TRBD1,TRBJ1-3,CASSITGGGNTIYF,TGTGCCAGCAGTATCACAGGGGGTGGAAACACCATATATTTT
-,TRBV6-1,-,TRBJ2-7,CASSPDTYEQYF,TGTGCCAGCAGCCCAGACACCTACGAGCAGTACTTC
-,TRBV19,-,TRBJ2-2,CASNRQVSNTGELFF,TGTGCCAGTAACCGACAGGTTTCGAACACCGGGGAGCTGTTTTTT
-,TRBV30,-,TRBJ1-2,CAFPSGALYGYTF,TGTGCCTTCCCTAGCGGGGCGCTCTATGGCTACACCTTC